Following are 30 T cell receptor beta chains from one sample sequenced in a study of chemoradiotherapy in HPV16-positive cancers. Method: immunoSEQ multiplex PCR; TCRdb's copy keeps in-frame clones and lacks some. The sample lists 55,000 to 85,000 clones, 88% occurring once. This specimen was blood, taken from a patient who underwent chemoradiotherapy. Receptors were obtained from a human donor with HPV-associated anogenital cancer.

V usage is TRBV9 and J usage is TRBJ2-5; 7 bases are shared with TRBD2. The CDR3 runs 14 residues. J was trimmed by 2 bases and V by 5 bases; bases with no gene match: 6. Germline V gene lookup returns CDR1 SGDLS and CDR2 YYNGEE. The CDR3 spells CASSTMGGQETQYF. CDR3 sequence (DNA): TGTGCCAGCAGTACTATGGGGGGGCAAGAGACCCAGTACTTC.

Remarks on this clone: The junction shows a germline mismatch at one end, possibly a read error. This sequence joins TRBV7-7 and TRBJ2-3, with D possibly matching TRBD1 (5 bases). The CDR3 length is 14 residues. The V gene's germline CDR1 is SSHAT and CDR2 FNYEAQ (reference sequence). The CDR3 DNA reads as TGTGCTAGCAGCTTGGGGCAGGGCACAGATACGCAGTATTTT. Amino acid sequence: CASSLGQGTDTQYF. The variable domain in full, with the rest retrieved from reference TRBV7-7 and TRBJ2-3, is GAGVSQSPRYKVTKRGQDVTLRCDPISSHATLYWYQQALGQGPEFLTYFNYEAQPDKSGLPSDRFSAERPEGSISTLTIQRTEQRDSAMYRCASSLGQGTDTQYFGPGTRLTVL.

The V and J genes are TRBV28 and TRBJ2-5; 13 nucleotides align to TRBD2. Trimming took 8 bases from V and 3 from J; bases not matched to a gene: 9. Germline V CDR1 and CDR2: MDHEN, SYDVKM. CDR3 length equals 16 residues. CDR3 in amino acids: CASGSFTSGGEETQYF. CDR3 in DNA: TGTGCCAGCGGATCGTTCACTAGCGGGGGGGAAGAGACCCAGTACTTC.

This sequence joins TRBV4-1 and TRBJ2-3, with D unclear. V dropped 0 bases and J dropped 4 bases, with 8 bases sitting between them. CDR1 and CDR2 (germline): MGHRA, YSYEKL. This CDR3 has 14 residues. CDR3 DNA sequence: TGCGCCAGCAGCCAAGAATTAGCCGCAGATACGCAGTATTTT. Protein: CASSQELAADTQYF.

This chain joins TRBV6-1 and TRBJ1-2; D not resolved. CDR1 is MNHNS, CDR2 SASEGT, per germline. The CDR3 has 13 residues. Trimming stripped 6 bases from V and 4 bases from J, with 12 bases between. The CDR3 DNA reads TGTGCCAGCAGCGAGCAGGATAGCTATGGCTACACCTTC. As protein: CASSEQDSYGYTF.

V and J are TRBV7-9 and TRBJ1-2, with 9 bases matching TRBD1. Looked up from germline, CDR1 is SEHNR and CDR2 is FQNEAQ (reference sequence). The CDR3 spans 13 residues. The V segment lost 3 bases and the J segment 9 bases; nucleotides outside the gene matches: 5. The CDR3: CASSFRGTGRYTF. DNA of the CDR3: TGTGCCAGCAGCTTTAGGGGGACAGGGCGCTACACCTTC. The full variable domain, in which reference TRBV7-9 and TRBJ1-2 provide the parts outside the CDR3, is DTGVSQNPRHKITKRGQNVTFRCDPISEHNRLYWYRQTLGQGPEFLTYFQNEAQLEKSRLLSDRFSAERPKGSFSTLEIQRTEQGDSAMYLCASSFRGTGRYTFGSGTRLTVV.

J is TRBJ1-2 and V is TRBV7-8, with D tentatively TRBD1 (5 bases). Looked up from germline, CDR1 is SGHVS and CDR2 is FQNEAQ. Between the trimmed V and J ends, which lost 2 bases and 4 bases, there was a span of 11 bases. The CDR3 length is 14 residues. CDR3 protein: CASSLTTGVYGYTF. CDR3 nucleotides: TGTGCCAGCAGCTTAACTACAGGAGTCTATGGCTACACCTTC.

This clone was observed a single time. The chain couples TRBV6-5 to TRBJ2-3; 12 nucleotides line up with TRBD2. The V segment lost 7 bases and the J segment 5 bases; nucleotides outside the gene matches: 7. CDR3 length: 15 residues. Germline V gives CDR1 MNHEY, CDR2 SVGAGI. CDR3 sequence (DNA): TGTGCCAGCAAGCCGACTAGCGGGAGCGAAGATACGCAGTATTTT. This gives the protein CASKPTSGSEDTQYF.

The V gene is TRBV2, the J gene TRBJ2-5, with 7 bases matching TRBD1. Germline V gene lookup returns CDR1 SNHLY and CDR2 FYNNEI. This CDR3 has 14 residues. J gave up 2 bases and V 5 bases, and 5 bases lay outside the gene matches. The CDR3 bases are TGTGCCAGCAGTAAAGACAGGGTACAAGAGACCCAGTACTTC. Encoded protein: CASSKDRVQETQYF. The whole variable domain, remainder taken from reference TRBV2 and TRBJ2-5, is EPEVTQTPSHQVTQMGQEVILRCVPISNHLYFYWYRQILGQKVEFLVSFYNNEISEKSEIFDDQFSVERPDGSNFTLKIRSTKLEDSAMYFCASSKDRVQETQYFGPGTRLLVL.

The rearrangement joins TRBV5-4 to TRBJ2-5; 11 bases map to TRBD2. The V segment lost 4 bases and the J segment 5 bases; nucleotides outside the gene matches: 16. CDR3 length: 18 residues. Looked up from germline, CDR1 is SGHNT and CDR2 is YYREEE (reference sequence). CDR3 protein: CASSQASLAGGLGETQYF. The CDR3 coding sequence is TGTGCCAGCAGCCAAGCCTCCCTAGCGGGGGGTCTAGGGGAGACCCAGTACTTC.

Remarks on this clone: The same CDR3 can be traced to other DNA sequences in this sample. The gene calls are TRBV11-2 and TRBJ2-5; D could derive from TRBD1 or TRBD2 (6 bases each). This CDR3 comprises 15 residues. Germline V lookup: CDR1 SGHAT, CDR2 FQNNGV. V lost 5 bases, J lost 4 bases, and 17 bases lay in between. CDR3 sequence: CASSPMGGLGETQYF. CDR3 nucleotide sequence: TGTGCCAGCAGCCCAATGGGGGGCTTGGGAGAGACCCAGTACTTC.

This clone has more than one count but fewer than ten. The chain has TRBV15 and TRBJ2-7, with D perhaps TRBD2 (7 bases). The CDR3 sequence is 14 residues long. With 5 bases removed from V and 7 bases from J, the gap between germline ends came to 18 bases. Germline V lookup: CDR1 LNHNV, CDR2 YYDKDF (reference sequence). The CDR3 here is CATSRDRGALEQYF. The CDR3, as DNA: TGTGCCACCAGCCGGGACCGGGGGGCCCTTGAGCAGTACTTC.

This rearrangement joins TRBV4-1 to TRBJ2-4; no reliable D call. CDR3 length: 15 amino acids. Trimming took 4 bases from V and 3 from J, leaving 13 bases between them. In germline, CDR1 is MGHRA, CDR2 YSYEKL. The CDR3 protein is CASSRGNSGKNIQYF. The CDR3 coding sequence is TGCGCCAGCAGCCGAGGCAACTCGGGCAAAAACATTCAGTACTTC.

V and J are TRBV10-3 and TRBJ2-5, with TRBD1 identical over 8 bases. CDR1 is ENHRY and CDR2 is SYGVKD in the germline V gene. This CDR3 contains 12 residues. Trimming at V came to 4 bases and at J to 11 bases, leaving 6 bases not matched to a gene. CDR3: CAISVDRAEQYF. CDR3 nucleotide sequence: TGTGCCATCAGTGTGGACAGGGCGGAGCAGTACTTC.

J is TRBJ1-6 and V is TRBV21-1; the D segment call TRBD1 is taken from the table without a DNA check. TRBV21-1 is annotated as a pseudogene. This CDR3 region has 15 residues. CDR3 region: CASSKVTGYNSPLHF. The DNA for the CDR3 is TGTGCCAGCAGCAAAGTAACAGGGTATAATTCACCCCTCCACTTT.

This chain uses TRBV6-1 with TRBJ2-5; TRBD2 matches at 7 bases. The germline CDR1 and CDR2 sequences are MNHNS and SASEGT. V was pared by 0 bases and J by 5 bases, with 6 bases of the junction left unmatched. CDR3 size: 15 residues. This chain's CDR3 is CASSEAAGVWETQYF. For the CDR3, the DNA is TGTGCCAGCAGTGAAGCTGCGGGAGTCTGGGAGACCCAGTACTTC.

This chain joins TRBV4-1 and TRBJ1-5, with 7 bases matching TRBD1. V trimming: 6 bases; J trimming: 2 bases; junction bases outside the gene matches: 10. CDR3 length equals 16 residues. The V gene's germline CDR1 is MGHRA and CDR2 YSYEKL. CDR3 DNA sequence: TGCGCCAGCAGGCAGACCTCAGGGGGTGGCAATCAGCCCCAGCATTTT. Protein: CASRQTSGGGNQPQHF.

The chain is built from TRBV6-5 and TRBJ1-5, with D perhaps TRBD1 (6 bases). Germline CDR1 and CDR2: MNHEY and SVGAGI. V was clipped by 0 bases and J by 4 bases, with 10 bases between them. CDR3 length: 15 amino acids. CDR3 nucleotide sequence: TGTGCCAGCAGTTACTCTTCAGGGGTTAATCAGCCCCAGCATTTT. The encoded protein is CASSYSSGVNQPQHF.

The chain employs TRBV5-1 and TRBJ1-2, with D tentatively TRBD1 (5 bases). The length of the CDR3 is 14 residues. The V gene lost 3 bases and the J gene lost 4 bases, with 13 bases spanning the gap. Germline V CDR1 and CDR2: SGHRS, YFSETQ. The DNA of the CDR3 is TGCGCCAGCAGCTCTCGAGGGACCGGCTATGGCTACACCTTC. It specifies CASSSRGTGYGYTF.

This rearrangement joins TRBV19 to TRBJ2-3; 14 bases are a match to TRBD2. The germline gives CDR1 LNHDA, CDR2 SQIVND (reference sequence). The V and J ends lost 9 bases and 5 bases, in that order; junction bases with no gene match: 7. The CDR3 loop spans 15 amino acids. The CDR3 region is CARLLGLAGVDTQYF. The CDR3 DNA is TGTGCCAGATTACTGGGACTAGCGGGAGTAGATACGCAGTATTTT.

The J gene is TRBJ1-2, the V gene TRBV6-4; D not certain. Trimming pared 0 bases from V and 9 bases from J, leaving 8 bases between. Germline V gene data show CDR1 as MRHNA and CDR2 as SNTAGT. The CDR3 contains 12 residues. The CDR3 reads CASSDSQKSYTF. The CDR3 DNA reads as TGTGCCAGCAGTGACTCCCAGAAGAGCTACACCTTC.

The V and J genes are TRBV11-3 and TRBJ2-2; 7 bases are shared with TRBD1. The CDR3 is 14 residues long. CDR1 SGHNT and CDR2 YENEEA come from the germline V gene. J was trimmed by 1 base and V by 6 bases; bases with no gene match: 2. In DNA, the CDR3 is TGTGCCAGCAGTTGGACAGGGAACACCGGGGAGCTGTTTTTT. Protein product: CASSWTGNTGELFF.

This sequence joins TRBV27 and TRBJ2-7; 11 bases are shared with TRBD1. Trimming removed 5 bases from V and 3 bases from J; junction bases left unmatched: 3. Germline V gene sequence: CDR1 MNHEY, CDR2 SMNVEV (reference sequence). CDR3 length: 14 residues. The CDR3 bases are TGTGCCAGCAGTGCCGGGACAGGGGGCTACGAGCAGTACTTC. This encodes CASSAGTGGYEQYF.

The chain has TRBV5-4 and TRBJ1-2; 8 bases are a match to TRBD1. The CDR3 is 18 residues long. The J segment lost 3 bases and the V segment lost 0 bases, leaving 13 bases of the junction unmatched. The germline V gene has CDR1 SGHNT and CDR2 YYREEE (reference sequence). CDR3 region: CASSLEPTGARGHYGYTF. CDR3 DNA: TGTGCCAGCAGCTTGGAACCCACGGGGGCCAGGGGGCACTATGGCTACACCTTC.

The rearrangement uses TRBV19 and TRBJ1-5; 8 bases fit TRBD1. The V and J ends lost 3 bases and 1 base, in that order; junction bases with no gene match: 11. The length of the CDR3 is 18 residues. Germline values: CDR1 LNHDA, CDR2 SQIVND (reference sequence). The CDR3 loop reads CASSMGTGTGLSNQPQHF. In nucleotides, the CDR3 is TGTGCCAGTAGTATGGGAACCGGGACAGGCCTGAGCAATCAGCCCCAGCATTTT.

V gene TRBV5-5 combines with J gene TRBJ1-4; maybe TRBD1 (5 bases). The CDR3 totals 17 residues. Trimming removed 1 base at V and 3 bases at J, with 16 bases between. Per germline, CDR1 SGHKS and CDR2 YYEKEE (reference sequence). Here the CDR3 reads CASSLWGSATANEKLFF. The CDR3 DNA sequence: TGTGCCAGCAGCTTGTGGGGGTCAGCCACGGCTAATGAAAAACTGTTTTTT.

CDR3 nucleotides: TGTGCCAGCAGCTTGAGCCAAGAGACCCAGTACTTC. This sequence encodes CASSLSQETQYF. The chain links TRBV5-4 to TRBJ2-5; no definite D call. V was cut by 1 base and J by 1 base, with 2 bases left in between. This CDR3 is built from 12 residues. Germline V gene sequence: CDR1 SGHNT, CDR2 YYREEE (reference sequence).

The chain couples TRBV28 to TRBJ1-1; D gene ambiguous. The V end lost 2 bases, the J end lost 9 bases, and 10 bases lay between the germline ends. Germline lookup yields CDR1 MDHEN and CDR2 SYDVKM. The CDR3 consists of 12 residues. CDR3 in amino acids: CASSLLKAQAFF. The CDR3 DNA is TGTGCCAGCAGTTTACTTAAGGCGCAAGCTTTCTTT.

A note on this clone: One junction end does not reproduce the germline sequence, and a read error may be involved. The V call is TRBV7-7, the J call TRBJ1-5; possibly TRBD1 for D (6 bases). CDR1 and CDR2 (germline): SSHAT, FNYEAQ (reference sequence). CDR3 size: 13 residues. Here the CDR3 DNA reads TGTGCTAGCAGTCCACAGGGTAGACAGCCCCAGCATTTT. Amino acids: CASSPQGRQPQHF.

Regarding this clone: Additional DNA sequences in this sample encode the identical CDR3. The chain carries TRBV11-3 and TRBJ2-2; 16 positions match TRBD2. CDR3 length: 19 residues. V was clipped by 2 bases and J by 5 bases; unmatched bases: 8. Germline CDR1 SGHNT, CDR2 YENEEA. CDR3 loop: CASSLPGLAGGPNTGELFF. The CDR3 DNA sequence: TGTGCCAGCAGCTTACCGGGACTAGCGGGAGGGCCAAATACCGGGGAGCTGTTTTTT. The full variable domain, in which reference TRBV11-3 and TRBJ2-2 provide the parts outside the CDR3, is EAGVVQSPRYKIIEKKQPVAFWCNPISGHNTLYWYLQNLGQGPELLIRYENEEAVDDSQLPKDRFSAERLKGVDSTLKIQPAELGDSAVYLCASSLPGLAGGPNTGELFFGEGSRLTVL.